These 25 T cell receptor beta chains share one sample of origin, sequenced in a study of patients and donors after allogeneic stem cell transplantation. TCRdb analysed the RT-PCR reads with MiXCR anew, one entry per CDR3 protein. Of about a million distinct CDR3 sequences in the sample, about a sixth were seen once. Specimen: blood, either unsorted or a sorted T cell fraction (not recorded which). The source of these receptors is a human donor who was either an allogeneic HSCT recipient or a stem cell or donor lymphocyte infusion donor (not recorded which). It is not recorded whose cells these are; they may come from a transplant donor.

The chain links TRBV9 to TRBJ2-1; D ambiguous. V dropped 0 bases and J dropped 1 base, with 11 bases sitting between them. The germline V gene has CDR1 SGDLS and CDR2 YYNGEE. CDR3 length: 16 amino acids. This CDR3 is CASSVVGVGSYNEQFF. CDR3 nucleotide sequence: TGTGCCAGCAGCGTAGTTGGGGTTGGGTCCTACAATGAGCAGTTCTTC.

This clonotype was seen only a few times. This chain uses TRBV10-3 with TRBJ1-2; D uncertain. V lost 4 bases and J 8 bases, leaving 14 bases between the germline ends. Germline CDR1 reads ENHRY; CDR2 reads SYGVKD. This CDR3 region has 13 residues. Here the CDR3 DNA reads TGTGCCATCAGTGGCAGTACTTTGGAAGGCTACACCTTC. Its translation: CAISGSTLEGYTF.

The chain combines TRBV12-3 or TRBV12-4 with TRBJ2-7; D might be TRBD2 (6 bases). This CDR3 has 16 amino acids. Deletions cut 0 bases from V and 0 bases from J, with 12 bases between. The CDR3 DNA reads TGTGCCAGCAGTTTAGCGCGCGGGGCCCCCTCCTACGAGCAGTACTTC. This encodes CASSLARGAPSYEQYF.

The rearrangement joins TRBV10-1 to TRBJ2-1; 11 nucleotides align to TRBD2. V gave up 7 bases and J gave up 0 bases; unmatched junction bases: 5. The CDR3 extends over 16 amino acids. Per the germline V gene, CDR1 is WNHNN and CDR2 is SYGVQD (reference sequence). Written as DNA, the CDR3 is TGCGCCAGCAAAGGTAGCGGGAGGGGCTCCTACAATGAGCAGTTCTTC. This gives the protein CASKGSGRGSYNEQFF.

The chain is built from TRBV27 and TRBJ1-5; tentatively, D is TRBD1 (5 bases). V was trimmed by 2 bases and J by 7 bases, leaving 15 bases between them. The CDR3 loop spans 15 amino acids. Germline loops: CDR1 MNHEY, CDR2 SMNVEV (reference sequence). In DNA form, the CDR3 reads TGTGCCAGCAGTTTAGTTTGGGGCACGAACCAGCCCCAGCATTTT. Its protein is CASSLVWGTNQPQHF.

The genes are TRBV10-3 and TRBJ2-7, with TRBD2 matching 7 bases. The germline gives CDR1 ENHRY, CDR2 SYGVKD. The CDR3 is 14 amino acids. Trimming took 6 bases from V and 1 from J; bases not matched to a gene: 6. The CDR3, as DNA: TGTGCCATCAGCCCCACTAGCGTATCCTACGAGCAGTACTTC. It codes for CAISPTSVSYEQYF.

This chain uses TRBV11-2 with TRBJ2-3; 11 bases map to TRBD2. In germline, CDR1 is SGHAT, CDR2 FQNNGV. Trimming at V came to 4 bases and at J to 2 bases, leaving 14 bases not matched to a gene. This CDR3 spans 19 amino acids. The CDR3 reads CASSSLDPRLAGFTDTQYF. Written as DNA, the CDR3 is TGTGCCAGCAGCTCCCTCGACCCCCGACTAGCGGGGTTCACAGATACGCAGTATTTT. Full variable domain (outside the CDR3, taken from reference TRBV11-2 and TRBJ2-3): EAGVAQSPRYKIIEKRQSVAFWCNPISGHATLYWYQQILGQGPKLLIQFQNNGVVDDSQLPKDRFSAERLKGVDSTLKIQPAKLEDSAVYLCASSSLDPRLAGFTDTQYFGPGTRLTVL.

This rearrangement joins TRBV12-3 or TRBV12-4 to TRBJ1-1; 8 bases fit TRBD1. The CDR3 extends over 18 amino acids. Unmatched junction bases numbered 18, after V lost 6 bases and J lost 3 bases. The CDR3 sequence is CASSNRGSARGLYTEAFF. DNA of the CDR3: TGTGCCAGCAGCAATAGAGGGTCGGCCAGGGGGCTGTACACTGAAGCTTTCTTT.

The gene calls are TRBV6-1 and TRBJ2-2, with a tentative D call TRBD1 (6 bases). CDR1 and CDR2 (germline): MNHNS, SASEGT. This CDR3 contains 14 residues. Trimming took off 7 bases at V and 1 base at J, with 10 bases between the two ends. DNA for the CDR3: TGTGCCAGCATGATACAGGGGAACACCGGGGAGCTGTTTTTT. It is translated as CASMIQGNTGELFF.

This clonotype was seen only a few times. The chain carries TRBV6-2 or TRBV6-3 and TRBJ2-7; TRBD1 matches at 8 bases. J gave up 3 bases and V 5 bases, and 9 bases lay outside the gene matches. Germline V gene sequence: CDR1 MNHEY, CDR2 SVGEGT. The length of the CDR3 is 15 residues. CDR3 loop: CASSLAGQAIYEQYF. As DNA, the CDR3 is TGTGCCAGCAGTCTTGCGGGACAGGCAATCTACGAGCAGTACTTC.

This clonotype appeared a few times. A junction boundary mismatches the germline segment, possibly from a read error. V usage is TRBV7-3 and J usage is TRBJ1-1; no clear D. The germline gives CDR1 SGHTA, CDR2 FQGTGA. The CDR3 is made up of 13 amino acids. CDR3 amino acids: CANSFLRDTEAFF. Written as DNA, the CDR3 is TGTGCCAACAGCTTCCTACGGGACACTGAAGCTTTCTTT. Full variable domain (missing parts from reference TRBV7-3 and TRBJ1-1): GAGVSQTPSNKVTEKGKYVELRCDPISGHTALYWYRQSLGQGPEFLIYFQGTGAADDSGLPNDRFFAVRPEGSVSTLKIQRTERGDSAVYLCANSFLRDTEAFFGQGTRLTVV.

The chain combines TRBV7-9 with TRBJ1-3; TRBD1 matches 12 bases. This CDR3 contains 15 residues. In germline, CDR1 is SEHNR, CDR2 FQNEAQ (reference sequence). The V and J ends lost 5 bases and 7 bases, in that order; junction bases with no gene match: 6. CDR3 nucleotide sequence: TGTGCCAGCAGCCCTTCGGGACAGGGGGCGAACACCATATATTTT. Protein sequence: CASSPSGQGANTIYF.

The V gene is TRBV6-2 or TRBV6-3, the J gene TRBJ2-7; the match to TRBD2 covers 11 bases. Germline values: CDR1 MNHEY, CDR2 SVGEGT. With 0 bases clipped from V and 3 bases from J, the junction kept 7 bases outside the gene matches. The CDR3 totals 17 residues. The CDR3 DNA reads as TGTGCCAGCAGTTACTCCCCCACTAGCGGGAGCCTCTACGAGCAGTACTTC. Protein sequence: CASSYSPTSGSLYEQYF.

The V gene is TRBV20-1, the J gene TRBJ2-6; D uncertain. CDR3 length: 13 amino acids. Trimming removed 3 bases from V and 0 bases from J, with 3 bases in between. CDR1 and CDR2 from the germline V gene are DFQATT and SNEGSKA (reference sequence). The CDR3, as DNA: TGCAGTGCTAGGATCTCTGGGGCCAACGTCCTGACTTTC. Amino acid sequence: CSARISGANVLTF.

The genes are TRBV3-1 and TRBJ1-5; D might be TRBD1 (5 bases). From germline, CDR1 is LGHDT and CDR2 YNNKEL (reference sequence). CDR3 length equals 19 residues. V lost 1 base, J lost 0 bases, and 19 bases lay in between. Written as DNA, the CDR3 is TGTGCCAGCAGCCAAGTTCGGGGGATTCGTGTATGTAGCAATCAGCCCCAGCATTTT. This gives the protein CASSQVRGIRVCSNQPQHF.

At least ten counts were recorded for this clonotype. The chain employs TRBV29-1 and TRBJ2-1, with a weak D call TRBD1 (5 bases). Trimming shortened V by 1 base and J by 0 bases, and 7 bases separated the two germline ends. CDR1 and CDR2 (germline): SQVTM, ANQGSEA. This CDR3 region has 14 residues. Here the CDR3 reads CSVEGQTSYNEQFF. DNA of the CDR3: TGCAGCGTTGAAGGACAGACCTCCTACAATGAGCAGTTCTTC.

The table lists this clonotype with many counts. The chain is built from TRBV9 and TRBJ2-2; 9 bases are a match to TRBD1. CDR3 length: 16 residues. Trimming at V came to 2 bases and at J to 1 base, leaving 3 bases not matched to a gene. CDR1 is SGDLS, CDR2 YYNGEE, per germline. CDR3 amino acids: CASSVGTGLNTGELFF. The CDR3 nucleotides read TGTGCCAGCAGCGTGGGGACAGGGCTGAACACCGGGGAGCTGTTTTTT. The complete variable domain, with remaining parts taken from reference TRBV9 and TRBJ2-2, reads DSGVTQTPKHLITATGQRVTLRCSPRSGDLSVYWYQQSLDQGLQFLIQYYNGEERAKGNILERFSAQQFPDLHSELNLSSLELGDSALYFCASSVGTGLNTGELFFGEGSRLTVL.

This clonotype was detected many times. The V and J genes are TRBV29-1 and TRBJ2-2; D might be TRBD2 (6 bases). Trimming cost V 6 bases and J 5 bases, with 16 bases left between them. Germline CDR1 reads SQVTM; CDR2 reads ANQGSEA. The CDR3 sequence is 14 residues long. The CDR3 coding sequence is TGCAGCGTAGCAGGGCACCGGGGGACCGGGGAGCTGTTTTTT. Residues: CSVAGHRGTGELFF.

This clonotype was recorded at least ten times. This chain links TRBV5-6 with TRBJ2-1; D not certain. CDR1 is SGHDT, CDR2 YYEEEE, per germline. The CDR3 is made up of 11 amino acids. Trimming took off 1 base at V and 7 bases at J, with 3 bases between the two ends. CDR3 in DNA: TGTGCCAGCAGCTTGCAGAATGAGCAGTTCTTC. Amino acid sequence: CASSLQNEQFF.

The chain couples TRBV30 to TRBJ2-7; 10 nucleotides agree with TRBD1. The CDR3 has 12 residues. The germline V gene encodes CDR1 GTSNPN and CDR2 SVGIG (reference sequence). With 7 bases clipped from V and 2 bases from J, the junction kept 2 bases outside the gene matches. This CDR3 is CASDRGTYEQYF. The CDR3 DNA follows: TGTGCCTCGGACAGGGGGACCTACGAGCAGTACTTC.

This clonotype appeared a few times. The chain links TRBV25-1 to TRBJ1-2; weak D call: TRBD1 (5 bases). The CDR3 length is 13 residues. Germline V lookup: CDR1 MGHDK, CDR2 SYGVNS. V gave up 5 bases and J gave up 4 bases, with 11 bases separating them. CDR3 in amino acids: CASSTGLRYGYTF. The CDR3 DNA reads TGTGCCAGCAGTACAGGTTTGCGCTATGGCTACACCTTC.

This chain links TRBV5-6 with TRBJ2-1; 9 nucleotides match TRBD1. Germline V gives CDR1 SGHDT, CDR2 YYEEEE. V shed 1 base, J shed 15 bases, and the junction held 14 bases outside the gene matches. There are 15 residues in the CDR3. The CDR3 reads CASSLYRQGVVGRFF. In DNA form, the CDR3 reads TGTGCCAGCAGCTTGTATCGACAGGGGGTGGTTGGACGGTTCTTC. Complete variable domain (other parts from reference TRBV5-6 and TRBJ2-1): DAGVTQSPTHLIKTRGQQVTLRCSPKSGHDTVSWYQQALGQGPQFIFQYYEEEERQRGNFPDRFSGHQFPNYSSELNVNALLLGDSALYLCASSLYRQGVVGRFFGPGTRLTVL.

The CDR3 DNA is TGTGCCAGCGGACCTCCGGAGACAGGGGTGGATGGCTACACCTTC. It translates to CASGPPETGVDGYTF. The chain is built from TRBV5-5 and TRBJ1-2; 8 nucleotides line up with TRBD1. V dropped 7 bases and J dropped 6; count of bases not matched to a gene: 14. Germline CDR1 and CDR2: SGHKS and YYEKEE (reference sequence). This CDR3 contains 15 residues.

The chain combines TRBV6-6 with TRBJ2-1, with a possible D match to TRBD2 (6 bases). Trimming removed 7 bases at V and 8 bases at J, with 15 bases between. The CDR3 spans 13 residues. Germline CDR1 and CDR2: MNHNY and SVGAGI (reference sequence). CDR3 coding DNA: TGTGCCAGCATCCGGGGGTGGGGAGATGAGCAGTTCTTC. This gives the protein CASIRGWGDEQFF.

This chain links TRBV13 with TRBJ2-7, with 7 bases that match TRBD2. This CDR3 has 14 residues. CDR1 and CDR2 from the germline V gene are PRHDT and FYEKMQ (reference sequence). With V trimmed by 3 bases and J by 4 bases, 6 bases remained unmatched. CDR3 residues: CASSFRLAVYEQYF. The CDR3 DNA reads as TGTGCCAGCAGCTTCAGGCTAGCGGTTTACGAGCAGTACTTC.